The clone carrying this T cell receptor (beta chain) was observed many times. Germline CDR1 and CDR2: MNHNS and SASEGT. The CDR3 spans 13 residues. The V end was cut by 6 bases, the J end by 4 bases, with 9 bases between. These data come from a study of regulatory T cells in long-lasting Graves disease. Time point specified: newly diagnosed GD, antithyroid drugs for less than 3 months. Construction of the TCR library relied on RNA isolated from PBMCs. Relying on iRepertoire HTBI primers and Arm-PCR of CDR3 regions, the team built TCR beta libraries. Using its own MiXCR run on the multiplex PCR reads, TCRdb lists one record per CDR3 protein. The sample lists approximately 540,000 distinct CDR3 sequences; approximately 12% were seen once. These same data were also listed under a study on T cells in Graves' hyperthyroidism and ophthalmopathy. This second report adds: The TCR CDR3 was amplified in a first-round RT-PCR using the HTBI primer set.

The chain recombines TRBV6-1 with TRBJ2-2; unclear D gene. This clonotype was obtained from a woman aged 25 to 45 with Graves disease. The source was peripheral blood mononuclear cells (PBMCs), collected at new diagnosis, from a patient treated with antithyroid drugs. The CDR3 DNA follows: TGTGCCAGCAGCCCGACGTCCACCGGGGAGCTGTTTTTT. Its protein product is CASSPTSTGELFF.